This entry is about one TCR beta chain. Its antigen is unidentified. This sample is drawn from a study of T cell responses to AZD1222 COVID-19 vaccine. Repertoires were generated with immunoSEQ multiplex PCR, while TCRdb's copy carries only in-frame clones and drops some. The table lists some 95,000 clones, roughly 90% of them singletons. Study results and limitations: Spike-specific TCR breadth and depth rose after two AZD1222 doses. Most donors were white British and more were female, and clonal diversity was possibly underestimated. Distributed over spike, vaccine-associated CD4 TCRs predominated at 160-218 and 743-854.

The germline CDR1 and CDR2 sequences are DFQATT and SNEGSKA (reference sequence). The germline V and J ends were trimmed by 7 bases and 4 bases, with 10 bases remaining between them. This CDR3 contains 11 residues. The sequences come from peripheral blood, collected 28 days after the second AZD1222 dose. This receptor was obtained from an adult who received the AZD1222 COVID-19 vaccine. The rearrangement links TRBV20-1 to TRBJ1-2; D unclear. CDR3 loop: CSVLLSYGYTF. CDR3 DNA: TGCAGTGTTCTCTTATCCTATGGCTACACCTTC.